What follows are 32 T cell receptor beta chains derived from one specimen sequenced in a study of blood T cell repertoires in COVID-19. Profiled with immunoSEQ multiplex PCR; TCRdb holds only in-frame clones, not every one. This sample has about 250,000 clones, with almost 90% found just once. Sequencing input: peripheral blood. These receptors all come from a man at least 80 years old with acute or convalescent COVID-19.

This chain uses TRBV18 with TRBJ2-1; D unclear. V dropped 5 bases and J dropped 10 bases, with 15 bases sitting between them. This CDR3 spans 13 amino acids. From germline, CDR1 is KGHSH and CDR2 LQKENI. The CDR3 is CASSTLNSEEQFF. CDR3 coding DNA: TGTGCCAGCTCAACCTTAAACAGTGAAGAGCAGTTCTTC.

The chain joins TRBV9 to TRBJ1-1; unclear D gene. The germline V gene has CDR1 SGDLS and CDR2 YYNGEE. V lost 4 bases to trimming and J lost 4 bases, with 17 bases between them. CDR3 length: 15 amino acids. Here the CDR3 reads CASSPSSGRGTEAFF. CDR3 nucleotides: TGTGCCAGCAGCCCGAGCTCCGGTCGGGGCACTGAAGCTTTCTTT.

CDR3 DNA: TGTGCCAGCAGCCCTAGTTTTTTCATGAACACTGAAGCTTTCTTT. The encoded protein is CASSPSFFMNTEAFF. The V gene is TRBV7-9, the J gene TRBJ1-1; no clear D. V gave up 5 bases and J gave up 0 bases, with 13 bases separating them. Germline CDR1 and CDR2: SEHNR and FQNEAQ (reference sequence). The length of the CDR3 is 15 residues.

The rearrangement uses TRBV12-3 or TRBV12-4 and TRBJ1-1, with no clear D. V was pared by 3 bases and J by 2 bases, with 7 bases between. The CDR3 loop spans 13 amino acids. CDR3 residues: CASSLASNTEAFF. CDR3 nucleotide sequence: TGTGCCAGCAGTTTGGCTTCAAACACTGAAGCTTTCTTT.

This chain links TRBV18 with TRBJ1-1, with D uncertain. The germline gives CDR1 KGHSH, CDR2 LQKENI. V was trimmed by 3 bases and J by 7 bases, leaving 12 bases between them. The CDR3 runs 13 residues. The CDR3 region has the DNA TGTGCCAGCTCACCCCGGGGAACCAGTGAAGCTTTCTTT. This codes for CASSPRGTSEAFF.

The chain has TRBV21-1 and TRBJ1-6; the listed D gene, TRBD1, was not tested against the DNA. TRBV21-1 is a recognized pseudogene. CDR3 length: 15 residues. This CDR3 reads CASSRRTGPNSPLHF. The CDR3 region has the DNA TGTGCCAGCAGCCGGCGGACAGGGCCAAATTCACCCCTCCACTTT.

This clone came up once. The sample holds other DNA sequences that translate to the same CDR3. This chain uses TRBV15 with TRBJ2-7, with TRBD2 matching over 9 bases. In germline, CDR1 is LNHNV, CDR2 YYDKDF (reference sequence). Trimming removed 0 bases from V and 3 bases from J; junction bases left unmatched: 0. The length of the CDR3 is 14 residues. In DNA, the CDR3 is TGTGCCACCAGCAGAGAAGCGGGAGGCTACGAGCAGTACTTC. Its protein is CATSREAGGYEQYF. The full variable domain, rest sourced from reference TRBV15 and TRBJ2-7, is DAMVIQNPRYQVTQFGKPVTLSCSQTLNHNVMYWYQQKSSQAPKLLFHYYDKDFNNEADTPDNFQSRRPNTSFCFLDIRSPGLGDTAMYLCATSREAGGYEQYFGPGTRLTVT.

The CDR3: CASSPAGDLNTGELFF. The CDR3 bases are TGCGCCAGCAGCCCGGCGGGGGATTTGAACACCGGGGAGCTGTTTTTT. This rearrangement joins TRBV5-1 to TRBJ2-2, with 7 bases fitting TRBD2. The CDR3 is 16 residues long. V lost 4 bases and J lost 1; bases outside the gene matches: 7. Germline V gene lookup returns CDR1 SGHRS and CDR2 YFSETQ.

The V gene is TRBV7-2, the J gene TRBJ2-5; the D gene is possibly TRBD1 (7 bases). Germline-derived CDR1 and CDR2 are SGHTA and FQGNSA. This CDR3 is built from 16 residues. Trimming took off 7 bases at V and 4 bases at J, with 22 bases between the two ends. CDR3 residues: CASIQAAGGWGETQYF. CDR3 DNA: TGTGCCAGCATCCAGGCGGCAGGGGGGTGGGGAGAGACCCAGTACTTC.

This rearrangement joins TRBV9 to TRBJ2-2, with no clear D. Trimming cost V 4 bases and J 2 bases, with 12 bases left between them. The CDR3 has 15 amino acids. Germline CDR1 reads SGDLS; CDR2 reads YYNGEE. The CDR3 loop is CASSPTVFNTGELFF. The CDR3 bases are TGTGCCAGCAGCCCCACAGTGTTCAACACCGGGGAGCTGTTTTTT.

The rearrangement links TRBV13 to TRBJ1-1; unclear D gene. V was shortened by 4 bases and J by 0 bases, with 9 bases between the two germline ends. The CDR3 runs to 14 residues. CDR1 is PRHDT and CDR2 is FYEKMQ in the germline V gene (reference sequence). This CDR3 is CASSYRRVNTEAFF. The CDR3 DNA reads TGTGCCAGCAGCTACCGAAGAGTGAACACTGAAGCTTTCTTT.

CDR3: CASSKDRGQETQYF. CDR3 DNA: TGTGCCAGCAGTAAGGACAGGGGCCAAGAGACCCAGTACTTC. The chain combines TRBV2 with TRBJ2-5, with 9 positions matching TRBD1. V lost 5 bases to trimming and J lost 1 base; unmatched junction nucleotides: 2. This CDR3 has 14 residues. Germline V gives CDR1 SNHLY, CDR2 FYNNEI.

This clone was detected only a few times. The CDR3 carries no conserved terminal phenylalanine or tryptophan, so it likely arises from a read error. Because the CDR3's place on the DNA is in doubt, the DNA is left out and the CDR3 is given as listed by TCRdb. The CDR3 loop reads CSARDRGRAIS. The chain employs TRBV20-1 and TRBJ1-6. Germline V lookup: CDR1 DFQATT, CDR2 SNEGSKA (reference sequence). The CDR3 spans 11 residues, counting both ends.

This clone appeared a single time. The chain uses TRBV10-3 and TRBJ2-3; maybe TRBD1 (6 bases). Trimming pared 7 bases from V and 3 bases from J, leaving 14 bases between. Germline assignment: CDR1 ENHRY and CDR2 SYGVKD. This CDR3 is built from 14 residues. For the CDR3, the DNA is TGTGCCATCACCCGGGACATCCAAACAGATACGCAGTATTTT. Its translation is CAITRDIQTDTQYF.

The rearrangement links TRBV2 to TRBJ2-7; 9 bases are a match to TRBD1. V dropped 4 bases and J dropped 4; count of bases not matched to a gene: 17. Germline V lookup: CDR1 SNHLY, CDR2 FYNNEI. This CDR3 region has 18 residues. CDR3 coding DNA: TGTGCCAGCAGTGTACCGGGACAGGGCACTCCTATGATATACGAGCAGTACTTC. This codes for CASSVPGQGTPMIYEQYF.

Here the CDR3 reads CAISQGAYNEQFF. DNA for the CDR3: TGTGCCATCAGCCAGGGGGCCTACAATGAGCAGTTCTTC. This chain connects TRBV10-3 to TRBJ2-1; TRBD1 agrees at 7 bases. This CDR3 spans 13 amino acids. Germline trimming cut 6 bases from V and 2 bases from J; bases unmatched to any gene: 1. Germline V gene sequence: CDR1 ENHRY, CDR2 SYGVKD.

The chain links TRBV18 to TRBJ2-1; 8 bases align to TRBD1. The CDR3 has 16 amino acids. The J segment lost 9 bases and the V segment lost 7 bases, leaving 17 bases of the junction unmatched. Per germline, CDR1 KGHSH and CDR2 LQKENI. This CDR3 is CASYPPGTGSIGEQFF. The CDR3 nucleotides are TGTGCCAGCTACCCCCCCGGGACAGGTAGTATCGGTGAGCAGTTCTTC.

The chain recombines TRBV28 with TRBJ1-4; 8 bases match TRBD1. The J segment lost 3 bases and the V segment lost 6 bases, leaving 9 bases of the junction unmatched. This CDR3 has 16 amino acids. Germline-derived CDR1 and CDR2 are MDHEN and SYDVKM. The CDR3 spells CASSPGRGPANEKLFF. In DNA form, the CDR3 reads TGTGCCAGCAGCCCTGGCAGGGGGCCGGCTAATGAAAAACTGTTTTTT.

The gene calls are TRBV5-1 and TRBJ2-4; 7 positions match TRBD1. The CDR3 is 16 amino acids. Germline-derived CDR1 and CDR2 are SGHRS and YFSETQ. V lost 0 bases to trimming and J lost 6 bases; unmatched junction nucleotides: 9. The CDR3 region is CASSLGHRGRGNIQYF. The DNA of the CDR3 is TGCGCCAGCAGCTTGGGTCATAGGGGGCGCGGAAACATTCAGTACTTC.

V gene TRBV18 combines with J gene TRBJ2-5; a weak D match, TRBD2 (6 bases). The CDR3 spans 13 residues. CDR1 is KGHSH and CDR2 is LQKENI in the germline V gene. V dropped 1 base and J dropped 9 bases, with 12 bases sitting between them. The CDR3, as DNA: TGTGCCAGCTCACCACGGGAGGCACAGGCCCAGTACTTC. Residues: CASSPREAQAQYF.

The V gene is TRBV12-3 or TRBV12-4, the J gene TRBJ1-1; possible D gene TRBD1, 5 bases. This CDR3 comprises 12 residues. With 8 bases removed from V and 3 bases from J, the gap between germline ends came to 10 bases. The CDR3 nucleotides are TGTGCCAGCGACGGAGGGGACACTGAAGCTTTCTTT. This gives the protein CASDGGDTEAFF.

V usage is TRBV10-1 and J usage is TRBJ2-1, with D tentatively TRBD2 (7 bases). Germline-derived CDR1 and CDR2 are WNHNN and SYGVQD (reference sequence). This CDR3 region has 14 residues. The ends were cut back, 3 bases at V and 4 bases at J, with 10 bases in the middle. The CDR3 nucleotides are TGCGCCAGCAGTGAAAGGGGGGGATACAATGAGCAGTTCTTC. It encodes CASSERGGYNEQFF.

CDR3 DNA: TGTGCCAGCAGCTTCAGACAGGGAAGGAGCACAGATACGCAGTATTTT. Translating it yields CASSFRQGRSTDTQYF. V and J are TRBV7-2 and TRBJ2-3, with TRBD1 matching over 7 bases. This CDR3 is built from 16 residues. V lost 3 bases and J lost 0; bases outside the gene matches: 6. The germline CDR1 and CDR2 sequences are SGHTA and FQGNSA.

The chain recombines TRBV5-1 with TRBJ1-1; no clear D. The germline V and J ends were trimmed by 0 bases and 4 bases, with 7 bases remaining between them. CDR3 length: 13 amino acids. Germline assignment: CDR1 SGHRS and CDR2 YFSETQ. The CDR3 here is CASSLGLVTEAFF. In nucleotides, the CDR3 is TGCGCCAGCAGCTTGGGCCTAGTCACTGAAGCTTTCTTT.

The CDR3 is CALSSGYGYTF. The CDR3 coding sequence is TGTGCCCTCTCCAGCGGGTATGGCTACACCTTC. V usage is TRBV28 and J usage is TRBJ1-2; no firm D call. Germline V lookup: CDR1 MDHEN, CDR2 SYDVKM. This CDR3 contains 11 residues. V lost 11 bases and J lost 5, with 12 bases in between.

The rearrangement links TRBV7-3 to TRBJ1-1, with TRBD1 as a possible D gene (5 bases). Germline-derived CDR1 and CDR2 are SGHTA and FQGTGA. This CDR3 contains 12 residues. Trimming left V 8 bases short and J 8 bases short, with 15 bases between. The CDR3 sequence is CASGAHSAEAFF. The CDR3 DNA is TGTGCCAGCGGGGCCCATTCCGCCGAAGCTTTCTTT.

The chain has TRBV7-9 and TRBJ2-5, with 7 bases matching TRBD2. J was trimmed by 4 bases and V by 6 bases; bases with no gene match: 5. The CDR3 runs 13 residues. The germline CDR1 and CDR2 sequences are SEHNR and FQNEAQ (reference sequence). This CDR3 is CASRWGGGETQYF. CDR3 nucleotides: TGTGCCAGCAGATGGGGGGGTGGAGAGACCCAGTACTTC.

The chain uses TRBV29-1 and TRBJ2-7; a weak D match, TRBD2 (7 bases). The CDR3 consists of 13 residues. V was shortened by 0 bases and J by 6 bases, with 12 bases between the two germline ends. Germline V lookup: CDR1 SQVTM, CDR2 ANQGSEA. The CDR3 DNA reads TGCAGCGTTGAAGATAACAGGGAGGGCGAGCAGTACTTC. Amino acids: CSVEDNREGEQYF.

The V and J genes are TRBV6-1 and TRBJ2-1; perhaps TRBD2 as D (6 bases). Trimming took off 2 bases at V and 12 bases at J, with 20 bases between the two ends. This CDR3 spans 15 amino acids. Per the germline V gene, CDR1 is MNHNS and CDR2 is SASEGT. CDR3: CASSEYGIGRLGQFF. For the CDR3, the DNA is TGTGCCAGCAGTGAATACGGAATCGGGAGATTGGGGCAGTTCTTC.

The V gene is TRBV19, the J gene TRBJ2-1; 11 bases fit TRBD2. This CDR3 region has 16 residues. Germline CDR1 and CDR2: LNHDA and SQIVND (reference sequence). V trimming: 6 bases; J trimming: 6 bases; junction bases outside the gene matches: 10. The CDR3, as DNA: TGTGCCAGTAGGGGACTAGCGGAGGAGGGGGGCAATGAGCAGTTCTTC. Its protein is CASRGLAEEGGNEQFF.

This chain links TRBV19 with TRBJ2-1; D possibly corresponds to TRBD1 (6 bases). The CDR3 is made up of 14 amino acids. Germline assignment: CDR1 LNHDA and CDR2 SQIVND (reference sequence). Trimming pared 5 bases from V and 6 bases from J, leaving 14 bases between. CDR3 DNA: TGTGCCAGTAGTTTGAGGACAGCCTTCAATGAGCAGTTCTTC. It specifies CASSLRTAFNEQFF.

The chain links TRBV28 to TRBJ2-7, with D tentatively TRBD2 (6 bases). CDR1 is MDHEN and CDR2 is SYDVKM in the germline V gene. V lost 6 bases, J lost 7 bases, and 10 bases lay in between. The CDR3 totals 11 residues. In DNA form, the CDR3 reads TGTGCCAGCAGCCCCCGGGAGGAGCAGTACTTC. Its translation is CASSPREEQYF.